What follows describes a single TCR beta chain. The data were taken from a study of blood T cell repertoires in COVID-19. Seattle participants joined during active infection and were tracked over time. As handled by the study authors: Reference gene primer amplification gave nucleated cell count estimates. Measured with immunoSEQ multiplex PCR; TCRdb has only the in-frame clones, and not every one. The DNA gave D and trimming, while V, J and clone size come from that table. Among 100,000 to 150,000 clones listed, 85% were seen once. The CDR3 runs to 16 residues. The germline CDR1 and CDR2 sequences are SGDLS and YYNGEE. Trimming shortened V by 0 bases and J by 1 base, and 11 bases separated the two germline ends.

The receptor's source is a woman aged 80 or over with COVID-19, enrolled during active disease. The V call is TRBV9, the J call TRBJ1-3; a possible D gene is TRBD1 (5 bases). Sequenced input: peripheral blood. CDR3: CASSVEGLRSGNTIYF. The CDR3, as DNA: TGTGCCAGCAGCGTAGAGGGGTTAAGGTCTGGAAACACCATATATTTT.